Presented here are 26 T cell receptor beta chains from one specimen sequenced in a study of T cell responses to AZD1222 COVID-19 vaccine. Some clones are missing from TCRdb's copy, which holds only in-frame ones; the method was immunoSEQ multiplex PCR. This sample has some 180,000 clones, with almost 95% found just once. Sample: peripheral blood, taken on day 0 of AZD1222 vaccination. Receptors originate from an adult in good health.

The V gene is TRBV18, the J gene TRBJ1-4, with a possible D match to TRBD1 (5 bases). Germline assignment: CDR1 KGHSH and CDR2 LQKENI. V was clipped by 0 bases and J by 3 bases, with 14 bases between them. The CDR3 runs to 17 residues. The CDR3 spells CASSPPLFGGSNEKLFF. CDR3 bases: TGTGCCAGCTCACCACCCTTGTTCGGGGGATCTAATGAAAAACTGTTTTTT.

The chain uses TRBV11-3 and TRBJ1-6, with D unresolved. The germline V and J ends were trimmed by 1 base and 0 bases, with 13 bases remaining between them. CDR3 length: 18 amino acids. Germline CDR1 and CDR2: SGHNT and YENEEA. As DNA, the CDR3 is TGTGCCAGCAGCTTAGGGCTAAGCAACCCCTCCTATAATTCACCCCTCCACTTT. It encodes CASSLGLSNPSYNSPLHF.

The CDR3 region is CASSLALAGRETQYF. The CDR3 DNA follows: TGTGCCAGCAGCTTAGCTCTAGCGGGGAGGGAGACCCAGTACTTC. This chain connects TRBV11-2 to TRBJ2-5, with TRBD2 matching over 9 bases. The V gene end was trimmed by 1 base and the J gene end by 5 bases; junction bases not matched to a gene: 5. Germline lookup yields CDR1 SGHAT and CDR2 FQNNGV. There are 15 residues in the CDR3. Based on the CDR3 plus reference TRBV11-2 and TRBJ2-5, the full variable domain is EAGVAQSPRYKIIEKRQSVAFWCNPISGHATLYWYQQILGQGPKLLIQFQNNGVVDDSQLPKDRFSAERLKGVDSTLKIQPAKLEDSAVYLCASSLALAGRETQYFGPGTRLLVL.

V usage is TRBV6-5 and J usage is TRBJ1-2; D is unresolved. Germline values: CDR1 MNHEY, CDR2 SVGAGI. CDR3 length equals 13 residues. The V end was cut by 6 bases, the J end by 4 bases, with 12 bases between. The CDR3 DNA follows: TGTGCCAGCAGCCAAACAGATCTCTATGGCTACACCTTC. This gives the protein CASSQTDLYGYTF.

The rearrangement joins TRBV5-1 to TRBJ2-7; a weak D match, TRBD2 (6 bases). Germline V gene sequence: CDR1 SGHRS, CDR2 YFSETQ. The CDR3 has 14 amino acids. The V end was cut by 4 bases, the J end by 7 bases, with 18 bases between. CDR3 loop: CASSPLGTEQEQYF. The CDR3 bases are TGCGCCAGCAGCCCCCTTGGGACTGAGCAGGAGCAGTACTTC.

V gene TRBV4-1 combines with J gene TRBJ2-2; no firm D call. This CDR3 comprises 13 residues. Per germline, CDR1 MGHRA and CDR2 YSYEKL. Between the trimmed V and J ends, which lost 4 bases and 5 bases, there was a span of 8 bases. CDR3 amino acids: CASSLMRTGELFF. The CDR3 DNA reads TGCGCCAGCAGCCTGATGAGAACCGGGGAGCTGTTTTTT.

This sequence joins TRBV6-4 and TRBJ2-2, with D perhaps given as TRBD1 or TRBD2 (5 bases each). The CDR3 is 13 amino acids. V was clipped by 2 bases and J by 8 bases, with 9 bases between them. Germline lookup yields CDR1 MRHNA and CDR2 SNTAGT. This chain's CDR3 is CASSDGTVGELFF. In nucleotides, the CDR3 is TGTGCCAGCAGTGACGGGACCGTTGGGGAGCTGTTTTTT.

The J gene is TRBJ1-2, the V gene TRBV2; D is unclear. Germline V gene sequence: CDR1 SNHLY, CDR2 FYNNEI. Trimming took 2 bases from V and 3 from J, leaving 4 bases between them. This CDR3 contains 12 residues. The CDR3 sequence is CASSETDYGYTF. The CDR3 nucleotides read TGTGCCAGCAGTGAAACAGACTATGGCTACACCTTC.

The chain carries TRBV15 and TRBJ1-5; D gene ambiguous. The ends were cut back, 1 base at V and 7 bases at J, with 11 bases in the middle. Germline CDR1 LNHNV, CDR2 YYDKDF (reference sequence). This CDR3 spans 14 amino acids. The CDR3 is CATSRVENGQPQHF. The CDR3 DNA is TGTGCCACCAGCAGAGTGGAGAACGGCCAGCCCCAGCATTTT.

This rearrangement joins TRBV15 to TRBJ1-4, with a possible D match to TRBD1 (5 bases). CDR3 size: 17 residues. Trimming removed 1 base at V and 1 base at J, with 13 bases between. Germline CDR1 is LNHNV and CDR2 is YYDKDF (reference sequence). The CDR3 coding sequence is TGTGCCACCAGCAGAGGGACAAGCAGGCGAACTAATGAAAAACTGTTTTTT. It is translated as CATSRGTSRRTNEKLFF.

CDR3 in amino acids: CASRGASGAFKGGAKNIQYF. Here the CDR3 DNA reads TGTGCCAGTCGAGGCGCTAGCGGGGCTTTTAAGGGGGGAGCCAAAAACATTCAGTACTTC. The V and J genes are TRBV7-6 and TRBJ2-4; 9 nucleotides match TRBD2. The CDR3 runs 20 residues. V gave up 9 bases and J gave up 0 bases; unmatched junction bases: 21. Germline V CDR1 and CDR2: SGHVS, FNYEAQ.

The CDR3 DNA is TGTGCCAGCAGTGCGGCGAGAGCCAACGTCCTGACTTTC. Its protein is CASSAARANVLTF. The genes are TRBV2 and TRBJ2-6; D is unresolved. Between the trimmed V and J ends, which lost 4 bases and 7 bases, there was a span of 8 bases. CDR3 size: 13 residues. CDR1 is SNHLY, CDR2 FYNNEI, per germline.

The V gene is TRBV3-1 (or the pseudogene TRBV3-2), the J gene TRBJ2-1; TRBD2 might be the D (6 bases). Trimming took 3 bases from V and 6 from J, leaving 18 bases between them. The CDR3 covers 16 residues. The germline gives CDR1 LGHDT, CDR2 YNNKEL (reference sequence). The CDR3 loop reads CASSQGQGTLTNEQFF. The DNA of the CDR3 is TGTGCCAGCAGCCAGGGGCAAGGGACTTTAACCAATGAGCAGTTCTTC.

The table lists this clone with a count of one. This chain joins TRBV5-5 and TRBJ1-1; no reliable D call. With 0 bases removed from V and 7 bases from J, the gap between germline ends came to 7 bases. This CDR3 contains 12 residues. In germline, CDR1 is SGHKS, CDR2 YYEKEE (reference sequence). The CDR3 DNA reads TGTGCCAGCAGCTTGGCTGATGTTGAAGCTTTCTTT. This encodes CASSLADVEAFF.

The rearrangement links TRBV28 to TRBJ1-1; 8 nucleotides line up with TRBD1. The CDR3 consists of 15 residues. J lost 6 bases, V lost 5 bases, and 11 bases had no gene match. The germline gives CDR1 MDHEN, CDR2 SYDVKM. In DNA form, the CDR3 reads TGTGCCAGCAGTCGTACCCCAGGGGGCAACCCTGAAGCTTTCTTT. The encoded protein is CASSRTPGGNPEAFF.

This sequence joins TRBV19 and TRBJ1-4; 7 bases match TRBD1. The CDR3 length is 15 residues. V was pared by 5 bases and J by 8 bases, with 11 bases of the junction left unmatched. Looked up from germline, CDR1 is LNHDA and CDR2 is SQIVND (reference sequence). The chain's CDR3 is CASSPGGDVGEKLFF. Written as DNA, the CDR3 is TGTGCCAGTAGTCCAGGGGGGGACGTCGGGGAAAAACTGTTTTTT.

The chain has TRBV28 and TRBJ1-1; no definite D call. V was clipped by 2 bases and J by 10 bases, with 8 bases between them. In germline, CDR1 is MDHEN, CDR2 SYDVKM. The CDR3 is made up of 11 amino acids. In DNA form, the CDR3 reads TGTGCCAGCAGTTTAGGTCAGGTAGCTTTCTTT. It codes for CASSLGQVAFF.

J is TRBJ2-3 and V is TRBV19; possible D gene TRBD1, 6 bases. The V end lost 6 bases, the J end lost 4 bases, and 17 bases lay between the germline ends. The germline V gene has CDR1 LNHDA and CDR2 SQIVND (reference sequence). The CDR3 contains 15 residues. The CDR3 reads CASRSGQGIADTQYF. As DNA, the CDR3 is TGTGCCAGTAGGTCGGGGCAGGGGATCGCAGATACGCAGTATTTT. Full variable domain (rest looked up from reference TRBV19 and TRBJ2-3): DGGITQSPKYLFRKEGQNVTLSCEQNLNHDAMYWYRQDPGQGLRLIYYSQIVNDFQKGDIAEGYSVSREKKESFPLTVTSAQKNPTAFYLCASRSGQGIADTQYFGPGTRLTVL.

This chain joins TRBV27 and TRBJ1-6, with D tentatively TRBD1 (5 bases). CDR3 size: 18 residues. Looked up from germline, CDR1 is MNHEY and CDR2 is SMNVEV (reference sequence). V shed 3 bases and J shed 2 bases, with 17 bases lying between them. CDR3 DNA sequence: TGTGCCAGCAGTTTTGGGTATCCAGGGCTAACCTATAATTCACCCCTCCACTTT. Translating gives CASSFGYPGLTYNSPLHF.

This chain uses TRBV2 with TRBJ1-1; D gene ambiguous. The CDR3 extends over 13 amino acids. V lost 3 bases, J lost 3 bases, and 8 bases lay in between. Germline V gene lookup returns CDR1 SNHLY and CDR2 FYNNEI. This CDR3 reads CASSEQFHTEAFF. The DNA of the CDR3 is TGTGCCAGCAGTGAGCAGTTTCACACTGAAGCTTTCTTT. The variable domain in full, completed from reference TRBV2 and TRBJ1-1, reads EPEVTQTPSHQVTQMGQEVILRCVPISNHLYFYWYRQILGQKVEFLVSFYNNEISEKSEIFDDQFSVERPDGSNFTLKIRSTKLEDSAMYFCASSEQFHTEAFFGQGTRLTVV.

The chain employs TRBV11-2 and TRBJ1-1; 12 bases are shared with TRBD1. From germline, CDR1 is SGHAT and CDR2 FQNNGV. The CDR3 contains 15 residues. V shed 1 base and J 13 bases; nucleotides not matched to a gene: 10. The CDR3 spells CASSLGSRDRGLGFF. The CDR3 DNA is TGTGCCAGCAGCTTAGGATCAAGGGACAGGGGGCTCGGTTTCTTT.

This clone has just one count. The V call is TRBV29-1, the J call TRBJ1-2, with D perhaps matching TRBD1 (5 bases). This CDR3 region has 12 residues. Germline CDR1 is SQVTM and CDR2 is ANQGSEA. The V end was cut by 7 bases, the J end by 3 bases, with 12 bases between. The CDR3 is CSAGGDDYGYTF. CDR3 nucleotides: TGCAGCGCGGGGGGGGACGACTATGGCTACACCTTC.

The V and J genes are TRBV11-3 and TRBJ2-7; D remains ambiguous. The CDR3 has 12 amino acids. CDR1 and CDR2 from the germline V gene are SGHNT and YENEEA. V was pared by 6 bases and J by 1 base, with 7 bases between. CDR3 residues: CASSGNSYEQYF. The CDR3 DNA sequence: TGTGCCAGCAGTGGTAATTCCTACGAGCAGTACTTC.

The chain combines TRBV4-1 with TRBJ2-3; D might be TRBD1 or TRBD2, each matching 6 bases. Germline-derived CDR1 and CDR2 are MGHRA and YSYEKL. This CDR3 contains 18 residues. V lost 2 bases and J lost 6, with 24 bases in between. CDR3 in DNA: TGCGCCAGCAGCCAAACTAAGGGGGGTGTAGGCCGAGAGGATACGCAGTATTTT. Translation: CASSQTKGGVGREDTQYF.

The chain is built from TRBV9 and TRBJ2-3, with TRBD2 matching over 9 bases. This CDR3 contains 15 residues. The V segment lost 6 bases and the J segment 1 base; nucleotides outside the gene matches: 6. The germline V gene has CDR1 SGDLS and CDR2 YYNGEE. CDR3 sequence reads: CASKAGGPGTDTQYF. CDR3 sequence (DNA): TGTGCCAGCAAAGCGGGGGGCCCGGGCACAGATACGCAGTATTTT.

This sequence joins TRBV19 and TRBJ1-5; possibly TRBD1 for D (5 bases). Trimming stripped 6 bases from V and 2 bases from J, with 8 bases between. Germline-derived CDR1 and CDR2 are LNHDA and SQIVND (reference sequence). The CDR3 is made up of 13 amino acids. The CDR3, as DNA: TGTGCCAGTAGCCGGGACGGCAATCAGCCCCAGCATTTT. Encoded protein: CASSRDGNQPQHF.